Listed below are T cell receptor beta chains from one sample, sequenced in a study of blood T cell repertoires in COVID-19. Produced via immunoSEQ multiplex PCR; TCRdb's table is partial and in-frame only. The table records approximately 220,000 clones, 87% of them present only once. Sequencing was done on a sample of PBMCs or T cells enriched from blood (not recorded which). These receptors were obtained from a woman aged 25 to 39 with acute COVID-19. The conserved cysteine and the conserved F or W are not part of the CDR3 here. Fields, in order: J gene, V gene, D gene, CDR3 protein. A D gene is named only where the DNA matches it firmly.

TRBJ2-1 | TRBV4-1 | TRBD2 | ASSQEISGGAEGYEQF
TRBJ1-1 | TRBV7-9 | - | ASRDSLNTEAF
TRBJ2-2 | TRBV3-1/TRBV3-2 | - | ASSLDTYTGELF
TRBJ1-5 | TRBV7-2 | - | ASSKDSLNQPQH
TRBJ2-1 | TRBV24-1 | TRBD2 | ATSDGLAVNNEQF
TRBJ1-1 | TRBV4-1 | - | ASSQTVLRGTEAF
TRBJ1-3 | TRBV4-1 | - | ASSPLGQGNTIY
TRBJ1-5 | TRBV19 | TRBD1 | ATDSGTGGDPGQPQH
TRBJ1-1 | TRBV11-2 | - | ASTLGFVLGGETEAF
TRBJ2-5 | TRBV10-1 | TRBD1 | ASSEGTGGFGETQY
TRBJ1-1 | TRBV5-1 | - | ASSLVGREEAF
TRBJ1-5 | TRBV12-3/TRBV12-4 | - | ASSLRNQPQH
TRBJ1-2 | TRBV29-1 | TRBD1 | SVAGQGLLNYGYT
TRBJ2-1 | TRBV5-1 | TRBD2 | ASSKGLAGPSNEQF
TRBJ1-1 | TRBV3-1/TRBV3-2 | - | ASSQPGHANTEAF
TRBJ1-3 | TRBV5-4 | TRBD1 | ASSRQGAGGNTIY
TRBJ2-3 | TRBV12-5 | TRBD1 | ASGSRDRGPTDTQY
TRBJ1-1 | TRBV7-8 | - | ASSLEGGRLNTEAF
TRBJ2-1 | TRBV7-8 | TRBD1 | ASSLTGTGSSNEQF
TRBJ1-2 | TRBV6-5 | - | ASSYSVSLNGYT
TRBJ2-2 | TRBV29-1 | TRBD1 | SVIQGAGTGELF
TRBJ1-6 | TRBV27 | - | ASSPQTAVNSPLH
TRBJ2-5 | TRBV2 | TRBD1 | ASSPQGQGLQETQY
TRBJ1-4 | TRBV9 | TRBD1 | ASSVSPTGTGEKLF
TRBJ2-7 | TRBV30 | - | AYARRGLPFEQY
TRBJ1-1 | TRBV2 | - | ASSSGLLNTEAF
TRBJ2-7 | TRBV5-4 | - | ASSLPQTYEQY
TRBJ1-5 | TRBV30 | TRBD1 | AWSLGQVNQPQH
TRBJ2-7 | TRBV7-9 | - | ASSLEPDTYEQY
TRBJ2-5 | TRBV29-1 | TRBD2 | SVGGGPQETQY
TRBJ2-7 | TRBV27 | - | AAADVKGPRGYEQY
TRBJ1-3 | TRBV19 | TRBD1 | ASSLQAGGFGNTIY
TRBJ1-2 | TRBV6-5 | - | ASRITGSPGYT
TRBJ1-1 | TRBV10-1 | - | ASSEQRNTEAF
TRBJ2-7 | TRBV6-5 | - | ASLLGGISTYEQY
TRBJ2-5 | TRBV9 | - | ASSVAGRETQY